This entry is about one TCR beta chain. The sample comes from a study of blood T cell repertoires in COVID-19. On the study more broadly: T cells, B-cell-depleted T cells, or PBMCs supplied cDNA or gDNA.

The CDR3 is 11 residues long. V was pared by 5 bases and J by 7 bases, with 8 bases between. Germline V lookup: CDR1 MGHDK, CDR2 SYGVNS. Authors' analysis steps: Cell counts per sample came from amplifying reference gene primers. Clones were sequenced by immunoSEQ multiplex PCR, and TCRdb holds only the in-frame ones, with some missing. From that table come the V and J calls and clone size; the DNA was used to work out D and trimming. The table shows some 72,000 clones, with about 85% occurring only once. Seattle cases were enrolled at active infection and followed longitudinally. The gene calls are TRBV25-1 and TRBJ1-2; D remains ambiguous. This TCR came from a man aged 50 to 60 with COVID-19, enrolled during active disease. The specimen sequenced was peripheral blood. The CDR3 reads CASSLGGGYTF. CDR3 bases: TGTGCCAGCAGTTTGGGAGGTGGCTACACCTTC.